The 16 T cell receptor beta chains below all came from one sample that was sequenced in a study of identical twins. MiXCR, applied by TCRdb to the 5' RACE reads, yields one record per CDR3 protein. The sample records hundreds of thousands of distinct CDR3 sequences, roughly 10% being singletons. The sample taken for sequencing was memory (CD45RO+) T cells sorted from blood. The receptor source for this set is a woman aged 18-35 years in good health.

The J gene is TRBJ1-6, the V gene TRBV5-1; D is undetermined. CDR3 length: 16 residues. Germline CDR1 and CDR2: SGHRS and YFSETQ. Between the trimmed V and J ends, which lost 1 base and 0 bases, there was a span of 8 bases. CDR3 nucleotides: TGCGCCAGCAGCTTGCCCGAAAGCTCCTATAATTCACCCCTCCACTTT. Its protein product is CASSLPESSYNSPLHF.

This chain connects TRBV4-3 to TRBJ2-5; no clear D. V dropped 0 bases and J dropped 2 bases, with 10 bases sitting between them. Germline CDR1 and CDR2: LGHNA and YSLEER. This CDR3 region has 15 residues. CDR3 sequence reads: CASSQDPLEQETQYF. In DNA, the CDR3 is TGCGCCAGCAGCCAAGATCCCCTAGAACAAGAGACCCAGTACTTC.

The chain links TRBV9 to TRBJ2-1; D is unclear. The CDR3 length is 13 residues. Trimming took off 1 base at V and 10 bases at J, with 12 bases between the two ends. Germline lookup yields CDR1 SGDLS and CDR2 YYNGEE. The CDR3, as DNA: TGTGCCAGCAGCGTAAGTTCTAGACGGGAGCAGTTCTTC. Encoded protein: CASSVSSRREQFF.

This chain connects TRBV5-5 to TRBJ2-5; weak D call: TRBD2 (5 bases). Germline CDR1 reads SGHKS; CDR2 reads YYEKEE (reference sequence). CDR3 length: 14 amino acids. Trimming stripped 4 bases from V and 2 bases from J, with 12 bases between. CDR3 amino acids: CASSRYGLQETQYF. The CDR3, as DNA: TGTGCCAGCAGCCGCTACGGACTGCAAGAGACCCAGTACTTC.

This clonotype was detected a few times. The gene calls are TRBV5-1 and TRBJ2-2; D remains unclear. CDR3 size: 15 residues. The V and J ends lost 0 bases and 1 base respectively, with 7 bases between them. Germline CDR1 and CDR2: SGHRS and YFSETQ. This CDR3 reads CASSLGQLNTGELFF. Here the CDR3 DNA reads TGCGCCAGCAGCTTGGGTCAGCTGAACACCGGGGAGCTGTTTTTT.

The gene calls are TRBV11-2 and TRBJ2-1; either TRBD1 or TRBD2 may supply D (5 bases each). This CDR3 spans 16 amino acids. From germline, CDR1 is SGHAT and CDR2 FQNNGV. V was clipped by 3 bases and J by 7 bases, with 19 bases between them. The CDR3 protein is CASSFTKGTSYNEQFF. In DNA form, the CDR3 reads TGTGCCAGCAGCTTCACTAAGGGGACCTCGTATAATGAGCAGTTCTTC.

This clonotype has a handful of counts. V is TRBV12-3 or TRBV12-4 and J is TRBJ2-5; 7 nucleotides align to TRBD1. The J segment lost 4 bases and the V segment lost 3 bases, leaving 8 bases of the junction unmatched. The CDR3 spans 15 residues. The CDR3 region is CASSFYRGLGETQYF. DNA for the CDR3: TGTGCCAGCAGTTTCTACAGGGGCTTAGGAGAGACCCAGTACTTC.

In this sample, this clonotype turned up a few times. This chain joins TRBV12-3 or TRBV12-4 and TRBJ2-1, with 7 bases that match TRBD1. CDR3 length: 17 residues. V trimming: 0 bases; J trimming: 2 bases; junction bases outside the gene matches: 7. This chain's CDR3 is CASSLASGDSPYNEQFF. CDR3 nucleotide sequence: TGTGCCAGCAGTTTAGCGTCCGGGGACAGCCCCTACAATGAGCAGTTCTTC.

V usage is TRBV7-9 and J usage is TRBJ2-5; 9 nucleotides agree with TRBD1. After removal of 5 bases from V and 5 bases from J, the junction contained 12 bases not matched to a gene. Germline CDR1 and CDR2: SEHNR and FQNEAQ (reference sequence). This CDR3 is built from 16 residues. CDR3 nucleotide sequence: TGTGCCAGCAGCCCAACTCCGGGACAGGGCCCCGAGACCCAGTACTTC. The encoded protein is CASSPTPGQGPETQYF. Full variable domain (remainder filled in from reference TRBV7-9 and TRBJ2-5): DTGVSQNPRHKITKRGQNVTFRCDPISEHNRLYWYRQTLGQGPEFLTYFQNEAQLEKSRLLSDRFSAERPKGSFSTLEIQRTEQGDSAMYLCASSPTPGQGPETQYFGPGTRLLVL.

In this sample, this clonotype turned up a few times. In DNA, the CDR3 is TGTGCCAGCGGTTCAAAACGGGAGGGGCTCAAAGAGACCCAGTACTTC. Its translation is CASGSKREGLKETQYF. The chain combines TRBV7-9 with TRBJ2-5, with 8 bases identical to TRBD2. V was pared by 8 bases and J by 3 bases, with 14 bases of the junction left unmatched. Germline V gene lookup returns CDR1 SEHNR and CDR2 FQNEAQ (reference sequence). The CDR3 extends over 16 amino acids.

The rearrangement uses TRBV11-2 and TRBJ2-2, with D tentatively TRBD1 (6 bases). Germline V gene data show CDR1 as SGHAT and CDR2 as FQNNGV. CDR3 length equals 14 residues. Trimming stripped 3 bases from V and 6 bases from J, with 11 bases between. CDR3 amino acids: CASSFRQAPGELFF. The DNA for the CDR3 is TGTGCCAGCAGCTTCCGACAGGCCCCCGGGGAGCTGTTTTTT.

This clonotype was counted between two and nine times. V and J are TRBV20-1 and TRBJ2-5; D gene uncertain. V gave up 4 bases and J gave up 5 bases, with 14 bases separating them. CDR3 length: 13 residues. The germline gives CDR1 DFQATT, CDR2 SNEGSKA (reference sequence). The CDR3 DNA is TGCAGTGCTATATTCACCGGAGTTGAGACCCAGTACTTC. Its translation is CSAIFTGVETQYF.

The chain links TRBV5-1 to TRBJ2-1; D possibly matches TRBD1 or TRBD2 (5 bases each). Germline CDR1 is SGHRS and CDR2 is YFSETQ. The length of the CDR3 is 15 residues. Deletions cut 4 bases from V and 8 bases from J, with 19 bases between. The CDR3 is CASSISGTIIHEQFF. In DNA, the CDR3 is TGCGCCAGCAGCATTTCCGGGACGATCATCCATGAGCAGTTCTTC.

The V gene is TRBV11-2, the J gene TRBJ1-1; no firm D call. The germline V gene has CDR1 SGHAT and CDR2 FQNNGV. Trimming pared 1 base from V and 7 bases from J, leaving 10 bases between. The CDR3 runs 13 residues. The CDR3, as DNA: TGTGCCAGCAGCTTAGGTTACAGATTTGAAGCTTTCTTT. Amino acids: CASSLGYRFEAFF.

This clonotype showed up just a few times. The CDR3 sequence is CASSLGTGTFTDTQYF. The CDR3 region has the DNA TGTGCCAGCAGCTTAGGGACCGGGACCTTCACAGATACGCAGTATTTT. V is TRBV5-8 and J is TRBJ2-3, with D possibly being TRBD1 or TRBD2 (5 bases each). Per the germline V gene, CDR1 is SGHTS and CDR2 is YDEGEE. There are 16 residues in the CDR3. V lost 2 bases and J lost 2, with 15 bases in between.

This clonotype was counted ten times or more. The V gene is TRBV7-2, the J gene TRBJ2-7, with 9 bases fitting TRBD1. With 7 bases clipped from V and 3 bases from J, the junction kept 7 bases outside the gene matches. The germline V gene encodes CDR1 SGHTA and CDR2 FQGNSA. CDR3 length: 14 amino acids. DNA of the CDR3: TGTGCCAGCAAGAACCGACAGGGGGTCTACGAGCAGTACTTC. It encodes CASKNRQGVYEQYF.